This T cell receptor beta chain is from a study of low-dose radiotherapy and immunotherapy resistance in tumors. Across the whole study: The 200 mg/m2 dose of intravenous cyclophosphamide was given every two weeks, one day before radiation and immunotherapy. Patients were on oral aspirin 300 mg taken daily for four cycles from cycle 1 day 1.

This clonotype was found many times. Germline V lookup: CDR1 LGHNA, CDR2 YSLEER. The CDR3 is made up of 15 amino acids. J gave up 2 bases and V 1 base, and 3 bases lay outside the gene matches. TRAV- and TRBV-specific primers, spanning alpha and beta chains, primed first-strand cDNA. Using a constant-region primer together with a V-primer adapter, TCRs were subjected to 20 to 25 PCR cycles of amplification. From the reads, TCRdb called clonotypes with MiXCR, one entry per CDR3 protein. This table holds over 70,000 distinct CDR3 sequences, less than 40% found once. Time point denoted: before trial treatment. Low-dose radiotherapy, low-dose cyclophosphamide, aspirin, ipilimumab and nivolumab were all given to the donors.

Material: PBMCs, obtained before treatment. This TCR came from a female donor with ovarian cancer. The gene calls are TRBV4-3 and TRBJ2-7; 9 bases match TRBD1. The DNA of the CDR3 is TGCGCCAGCAGCCAAGGACAGGGGGGGACCTACGAGCAGTACTTC. Translated, it gives CASSQGQGGTYEQYF.